This entry lists 8 T cell receptor beta chains sequenced from one sample in a study of T cell changes during pregnancy in multiple sclerosis (dated by TCRdb to between 2018 and 2021). To prepare the library, the immunoSEQ multiplex PCR assay was applied. This is the immuneACCESS table as TCRdb keeps it, with only in-frame sequences that have V and J called. A part of the clones is gone; compared with another copy, unresolved V genes explain less than half, and the rest is unexplained. The sample includes roughly 89,000 clones, with about 94% observed a single time. The ten largest account for roughly 2.2% of the sample. The input for sequencing was peripheral blood, taken in the third trimester of pregnancy. The receptors were gathered from a female donor with multiple sclerosis, enrolled in a pregnancy study.

The rearrangement uses TRBV19 and TRBJ1-1, with TRBD1 matching 11 bases. Per the germline V gene, CDR1 is LNHDA and CDR2 is SQIVND (reference sequence). This CDR3 contains 16 residues. V lost 6 bases to trimming and J lost 0 bases; unmatched junction nucleotides: 6. The CDR3 region has the DNA TGTGCCAGTAGCAACCGGGACAGGGGGGTGAACACTGAAGCTTTCTTT. Translating gives CASSNRDRGVNTEAFF.

The chain couples TRBV5-3 to TRBJ1-5; D is undetermined. TRBV5-3 is assigned to the ORF class and has an uncertain function. Trimming took off 10 bases at V and 8 bases at J, with 19 bases between the two ends. This CDR3 comprises 13 residues. The CDR3 DNA sequence: TGTGCCCGGGTTGGAGGGAAAAATAAGCCCCAGCATTTT. Amino acids: CARVGGKNKPQHF.

In this sample, this clone turned up once. The chain recombines TRBV29-1 with TRBJ2-7; TRBD1 aligns across 8 bases. V lost 3 bases to trimming and J lost 4 bases; unmatched junction nucleotides: 14. The CDR3 spans 16 residues. Germline loops: CDR1 SQVTM, CDR2 ANQGSEA. CDR3: CSVDSRQGTGGYEQYF. The CDR3 DNA reads as TGCAGCGTTGATTCCCGACAGGGGACCGGTGGGTACGAGCAGTACTTC.

The chain joins TRBV2 to TRBJ2-5, with TRBD2 matching over 11 bases. V dropped 8 bases and J dropped 2; count of bases not matched to a gene: 4. The germline CDR1 and CDR2 sequences are SNHLY and FYNNEI. The CDR3 has 14 amino acids. The DNA for the CDR3 is TGTGCCAGCGGGGGGACTAGCGGACAAGAGACCCAGTACTTC. Protein product: CASGGTSGQETQYF.

This clone turned up a few times. The genes are TRBV30 and TRBJ1-2; tentative D call: TRBD1 (5 bases). Germline CDR1 GTSNPN, CDR2 SVGIG (reference sequence). Trimming took 7 bases from V and 4 from J, leaving 16 bases between them. This CDR3 is built from 13 residues. DNA for the CDR3: TGTGCCTTACCGGCGGGGCCCAGCTATGGCTACACCTTC. As protein: CALPAGPSYGYTF.

The V call is TRBV2, the J call TRBJ2-7; D may be TRBD2 (5 bases). The CDR3 runs to 10 residues. V was pared by 8 bases and J by 5 bases, with 7 bases between. Germline CDR1 reads SNHLY; CDR2 reads FYNNEI. The CDR3 sequence: CASRSDEQYF. DNA for the CDR3: TGTGCCAGCCGTAGCGACGAGCAGTACTTC. The full variable domain, its missing parts supplied by reference TRBV2 and TRBJ2-7, is EPEVTQTPSHQVTQMGQEVILRCVPISNHLYFYWYRQILGQKVEFLVSFYNNEISEKSEIFDDQFSVERPDGSNFTLKIRSTKLEDSAMYFCASRSDEQYFGPGTRLTVT.

The chain has TRBV5-1 and TRBJ1-3; D not certain. CDR3 length: 15 residues. Trimming left V 4 bases short and J 2 bases short, with 13 bases between. Germline CDR1 is SGHRS and CDR2 is YFSETQ. The DNA for the CDR3 is TGCGCCAGCAGCGGAGGATTCGGTACTGGAAACACCATATATTTT. It is translated as CASSGGFGTGNTIYF.

The rearrangement joins TRBV28 to TRBJ2-3; TRBD1 might be the D (6 bases). The V end was cut by 3 bases, the J end by 6 bases, with 13 bases between. CDR1 is MDHEN, CDR2 SYDVKM, per germline. This CDR3 spans 14 amino acids. CDR3 protein: CASSFTTGSDTQYF. The CDR3 DNA reads as TGTGCCAGCAGTTTCACCACAGGGTCGGATACGCAGTATTTT.